One and the same sample provided the 23 T cell receptor beta chains below, sequenced in a study of vaccination and CD4 T cells after COVID-19. Specified treatment: roughly nine-day PBMC culture with coronavirus spike peptide pools or control peptides (ViraFEST assay). Cultured CD4+ T cell DNA was sequenced using the Oncomine TCR Beta short-read assay. TCRdb reprocessed the PCR reads with MiXCR, giving one entry per CDR3 protein. The sample holds about 17,000 distinct CDR3 sequences, roughly 50% seen once. These receptors have no identified antigens. Sequenced: CD4+ T cells from blood, cultured in vitro. These receptors were taken from a human donor who had recovered from COVID-19.

This clonotype was counted a few times. V gene TRBV20-1 combines with J gene TRBJ1-2; TRBD1 is a possible D gene (6 bases). The germline V gene encodes CDR1 DFQATT and CDR2 SNEGSKA (reference sequence). V lost 6 bases and J lost 8, with 22 bases in between. There are 14 residues in the CDR3. CDR3 amino acids: CSAPHGTPLEGYTF. The CDR3 DNA reads TGCAGTGCACCCCACGGGACACCCTTGGAGGGCTACACCTTC.

The gene calls are TRBV6-5 and TRBJ2-5, with D maybe TRBD2 (6 bases). The CDR3 covers 15 residues. V was trimmed by 2 bases and J by 4 bases, leaving 14 bases between them. Germline V lookup: CDR1 MNHEY, CDR2 SVGAGI. CDR3 coding DNA: TGTGCCAGCAGTTACATCGGCGGGATTCTAGAGACCCAGTACTTC. It codes for CASSYIGGILETQYF.

This clonotype was detected only a few times. The genes are TRBV27 and TRBJ2-5; D unclear. V dropped 4 bases and J dropped 5 bases, with 8 bases sitting between them. The germline CDR1 and CDR2 sequences are MNHEY and SMNVEV (reference sequence). The CDR3 totals 12 residues. CDR3 bases: TGTGCCAGCAGTTCGACCCGGGAGACCCAGTACTTC. This codes for CASSSTRETQYF.

The CDR3 coding sequence is TGCAGTGCTAGTCGTGGGAGGGCCGGTGGCGATGAGCAGTTCTTC. Translating gives CSASRGRAGGDEQFF. V usage is TRBV20-1 and J usage is TRBJ2-1, with 7 nucleotides matching TRBD2. With 3 bases clipped from V and 8 bases from J, the junction kept 13 bases outside the gene matches. Germline CDR1 reads DFQATT; CDR2 reads SNEGSKA (reference sequence). The CDR3 consists of 15 residues.

This chain joins TRBV6-1 and TRBJ1-1; D gene ambiguous. Trimming stripped 8 bases from V and 0 bases from J, with 16 bases between. CDR3 length: 15 residues. CDR1 and CDR2 (germline): MNHNS, SASEGT. CDR3 region: CASLTAEPMNTEAFF. The CDR3 DNA follows: TGTGCCAGCCTTACAGCCGAGCCCATGAACACTGAAGCTTTCTTT.

V and J are TRBV2 and TRBJ2-5; D remains ambiguous. This CDR3 has 13 residues. Deletions cut 4 bases from V and 3 bases from J, with 9 bases between. Germline-derived CDR1 and CDR2 are SNHLY and FYNNEI. CDR3 nucleotide sequence: TGTGCCAGCAGTGTTGATCGAAAAGAGACCCAGTACTTC. This gives the protein CASSVDRKETQYF.

This clonotype was detected a few times. V usage is TRBV5-5 and J usage is TRBJ1-5, with 7 bases lining up with TRBD1. Per the germline V gene, CDR1 is SGHKS and CDR2 is YYEKEE (reference sequence). J lost 6 bases, V lost 1 base, and 7 bases had no gene match. CDR3 length: 15 amino acids. The CDR3 protein is CASSLFLQGGQPQHF. The CDR3 nucleotides read TGTGCCAGCAGCTTGTTTCTTCAGGGGGGTCAGCCCCAGCATTTT.

This clonotype was detected once. For the CDR3, the DNA is TGTGCCAGCAGCTTACGCAGACAGGGTTTCGAAAAACTGTTTTTT. Its translation is CASSLRRQGFEKLFF. The chain joins TRBV7-8 to TRBJ1-4; TRBD1 matches at 7 bases. Unmatched junction bases numbered 8, after V lost 2 bases and J lost 8 bases. CDR3 length equals 15 residues. Germline V gene sequence: CDR1 SGHVS, CDR2 FQNEAQ.

This clonotype was observed a single time. This chain connects TRBV20-1 to TRBJ1-1; 9 nucleotides agree with TRBD1. The CDR3 spans 12 residues. The V gene end was trimmed by 3 bases and the J gene end by 5 bases; junction bases not matched to a gene: 1. The germline V gene has CDR1 DFQATT and CDR2 SNEGSKA (reference sequence). CDR3 DNA sequence: TGCAGTGCTAGGACAGGGGGGACTGAAGCTTTCTTT. This sequence encodes CSARTGGTEAFF.

The rearrangement joins TRBV5-1 to TRBJ2-5; a possible D gene is TRBD2 (6 bases). Trimming shortened V by 4 bases and J by 5 bases, and 21 bases separated the two germline ends. Germline loops: CDR1 SGHRS, CDR2 YFSETQ. The length of the CDR3 is 16 residues. This CDR3 is CASSPGELVSGETQYF. The CDR3 nucleotides read TGCGCCAGCAGCCCGGGGGAACTAGTGTCTGGGGAGACCCAGTACTTC.

The gene calls are TRBV9 and TRBJ2-3, with a tentative D call TRBD1 (6 bases). Germline V gene sequence: CDR1 SGDLS, CDR2 YYNGEE. The CDR3 is 16 amino acids. The ends were cut back, 4 bases at V and 2 bases at J, with 17 bases in the middle. CDR3: CASSSQLGADTDTQYF. CDR3 DNA sequence: TGTGCCAGCAGCTCCCAGTTGGGGGCGGACACAGATACGCAGTATTTT.

The genes are TRBV6-1 and TRBJ1-2; the match to TRBD1 covers 11 bases. Trimming removed 6 bases from V and 3 bases from J; junction bases left unmatched: 6. This CDR3 region has 15 residues. Germline V gene lookup returns CDR1 MNHNS and CDR2 SASEGT. As DNA, the CDR3 is TGTGCCAGCAGCCGGACAGGGGGCGCCGACTATGGCTACACCTTC. Protein: CASSRTGGADYGYTF.

The chain has TRBV20-1 and TRBJ1-4; tentatively, D is TRBD1 (5 bases). The V end lost 6 bases, the J end lost 3 bases, and 14 bases lay between the germline ends. The CDR3 spans 14 residues. The V gene's germline CDR1 is DFQATT and CDR2 SNEGSKA (reference sequence). CDR3 in DNA: TGCAGTGCACAAGAAGGGGCTTCTAATGAAAAACTGTTTTTT. Encoded protein: CSAQEGASNEKLFF.

The J gene is TRBJ2-2, the V gene TRBV7-9; the D call may be TRBD1 or TRBD2 (5 bases each). Trimming stripped 5 bases from V and 1 base from J, with 11 bases between. Per the germline V gene, CDR1 is SEHNR and CDR2 is FQNEAQ (reference sequence). There are 15 residues in the CDR3. The CDR3 region is CASSHGTVNTGELFF. The CDR3 region has the DNA TGTGCCAGCAGCCACGGGACGGTGAACACCGGGGAGCTGTTTTTT.

This sequence joins TRBV6-1 and TRBJ2-1; D is possibly TRBD1 (6 bases). With 5 bases removed from V and 0 bases from J, the gap between germline ends came to 14 bases. Germline V gene data show CDR1 as MNHNS and CDR2 as SASEGT. The CDR3 sequence is 16 residues long. The CDR3 DNA reads as TGTGCCAGCAGTATTAACAGGGTTGACTCCTACAATGAGCAGTTCTTC. Its protein product is CASSINRVDSYNEQFF.

The chain links TRBV20-1 to TRBJ2-3, with D perhaps matching TRBD2 (6 bases). The V gene's germline CDR1 is DFQATT and CDR2 SNEGSKA (reference sequence). With 1 base removed from V and 1 base from J, the gap between germline ends came to 9 bases. This CDR3 has 14 residues. CDR3 amino acids: CSARVTGGTDTQYF. The DNA for the CDR3 is TGCAGTGCTAGAGTAACGGGAGGCACAGATACGCAGTATTTT.

The genes are TRBV7-2 and TRBJ2-5; D unresolved. CDR1 and CDR2 from the germline V gene are SGHTA and FQGNSA. The CDR3 spans 15 residues. Trimming pared 0 bases from V and 5 bases from J, leaving 13 bases between. The CDR3 DNA reads TGTGCCAGCAGCTTAGCGGAAAACCGACGGGAGACCCAGTACTTC. This gives the protein CASSLAENRRETQYF.

The gene calls are TRBV19 and TRBJ1-5; D remains ambiguous. V gave up 4 bases and J gave up 4 bases, with 8 bases separating them. The germline CDR1 and CDR2 sequences are LNHDA and SQIVND (reference sequence). CDR3 length equals 13 residues. The CDR3 DNA reads as TGTGCCAGTAGTAAACTTATTAATCAGCCCCAGCATTTT. It translates to CASSKLINQPQHF.

For this clonotype: Since no conserved phenylalanine or tryptophan closes the CDR3, a read error is the likely cause. This chain connects TRBV27 to TRBJ2-5; tentatively, D is TRBD1 (6 bases). V gave up 7 bases and J gave up 5 bases, with 14 bases separating them. This CDR3 spans 13 amino acids. CDR1 and CDR2 from the germline V gene are MNHEY and SMNVEV (reference sequence). This CDR3 reads CASNRGHLETQYY. CDR3 nucleotides: TGTGCCAGCAACCGGGGACATTTGGAGACCCAGTACTAC.

This clonotype was seen a handful of times. The chain recombines TRBV10-3 with TRBJ1-2; D gene unclear. Germline-derived CDR1 and CDR2 are ENHRY and SYGVKD. CDR3 size: 15 residues. V gave up 2 bases and J gave up 0 bases, with 10 bases separating them. CDR3 amino acids: CAISENTASNYGYTF. DNA of the CDR3: TGTGCCATCAGTGAGAATACAGCCTCTAACTATGGCTACACCTTC.

This rearrangement joins TRBV15 to TRBJ1-6; the match to TRBD1 covers 7 bases. Germline trimming cut 4 bases from V and 4 bases from J; bases unmatched to any gene: 1. The CDR3 is made up of 14 amino acids. Germline V gene data show CDR1 as LNHNV and CDR2 as YYDKDF (reference sequence). CDR3 nucleotides: TGTGCCACCAGCAAGGGACAGTATAATTCACCCCTCCACTTT. Protein product: CATSKGQYNSPLHF.

V usage is TRBV5-4 and J usage is TRBJ2-2; 9 bases line up with TRBD1. The junction had 9 bases not matched to a gene; V was cut back by 4 bases and J by 5 bases. The germline V gene encodes CDR1 SGHNT and CDR2 YYREEE (reference sequence). There are 16 residues in the CDR3. This CDR3 reads CASSLLTGGNTGELFF. The CDR3 DNA follows: TGTGCCAGCAGCCTCCTGACAGGGGGTAATACCGGGGAGCTGTTTTTT. Looking up the rest from reference TRBV5-4 and TRBJ2-2 gives the full variable domain: ETGVTQSPTHLIKTRGQQVTLRCSSQSGHNTVSWYQQALGQGPQFIFQYYREEENGRGNFPPRFSGLQFPNYSSELNVNALELDDSALYLCASSLLTGGNTGELFFGEGSRLTVL.

The genes are TRBV6-1 and TRBJ2-3; 7 nucleotides match TRBD1. V lost 5 bases and J lost 4; bases outside the gene matches: 9. CDR3 length: 15 amino acids. The germline gives CDR1 MNHNS, CDR2 SASEGT. CDR3 sequence reads: CASSPHPTGADTQYF. DNA for the CDR3: TGTGCCAGCAGTCCCCACCCAACAGGGGCAGATACGCAGTATTTT.